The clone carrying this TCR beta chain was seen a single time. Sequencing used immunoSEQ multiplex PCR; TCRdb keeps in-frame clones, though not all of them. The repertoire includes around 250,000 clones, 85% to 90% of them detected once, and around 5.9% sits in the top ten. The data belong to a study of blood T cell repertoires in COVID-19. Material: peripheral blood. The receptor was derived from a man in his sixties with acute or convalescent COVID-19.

In DNA form, the CDR3 reads TGTGCCAGTAGTATGGTAGCCAGATCGCATGAGCAGTTCTTC. It translates to CASSMVARSHEQFF. The gene calls are TRBV19 and TRBJ2-1; D is unclear. CDR1 and CDR2 from the germline V gene are LNHDA and SQIVND (reference sequence). The CDR3 runs 14 residues. Trimming took off 3 bases at V and 8 bases at J, with 14 bases between the two ends.